Listed below are T cell receptor beta chains from one sample, sequenced in a study of T cell repertoires in cytomegalovirus infection. TCRdb recomputed calls from the reads with MiXCR, one row per CDR3 protein. The sample has nearly 650,000 distinct CDR3 sequences, around 24% seen once. The material sequenced was CD8+ T cells from PBMCs. The receptors were gathered from a human donor in good health (CMV status not recorded). Some clones in this sample may be carry-over from other donors' samples. CDR3s include the opening cysteine and the closing phenylalanine or tryptophan.

J,V,CDR3
TRBJ2-7,TRBV7-6,CASSDSLYEQYF
TRBJ1-1,TRBV6-2/TRBV6-3,CASSLPFVLLQGNTEAFF
TRBJ2-1,TRBV27,CASRKDPLGTIF
TRBJ1-2,TRBV4-1,CASSQDPQGLYVYTF
TRBJ2-4,TRBV7-9,CASSSSGQGDLQYF
TRBJ2-4,TRBV20-1,CSARDTRGAQNIQYF
TRBJ2-1,TRBV20-1,CSALRGGVGSYNEQFF
TRBJ1-3,TRBV2,CASSVLEAVTGNTIYF
TRBJ2-3,TRBV27,CASSLTVPGPNTQYF
TRBJ1-2,TRBV5-6,CASIDRGPDGYTF
TRBJ2-1,TRBV7-9,CASSPPGAIYNEQFF
TRBJ2-1,TRBV4-3,CASSQEDRETYNEQFF
TRBJ2-2,TRBV29-1,CSVEERLNTGELFF
TRBJ1-3,TRBV7-6,CASGFSGLKTTPGNTIYF
TRBJ1-5,TRBV15,CATSRAGASNQPQHF
TRBJ2-7,TRBV29-1,CSVGLGAGYEQYF
TRBJ1-1,TRBV6-2/TRBV6-3,CASTRRGTGGSGTEAFF
TRBJ2-5,TRBV7-8,CASSNVKGGKETQYF
TRBJ2-2,TRBV4-1,CASSPYRTGELFF
TRBJ2-6,TRBV2,CASSGDRSSGANVLTF
TRBJ2-1,TRBV29-1,CSVWRTADNEQFF
TRBJ1-1,TRBV5-1,CASSFDWNGEAFF
TRBJ2-5,TRBV29-1,CSAFDSEEWETQYF
TRBJ2-1,TRBV7-2,CASAHNEQFF
TRBJ2-1,TRBV5-5,CASSVRPGQNYNEQFF
TRBJ2-2,TRBV24-1,CATSATYSNTGELFF
TRBJ1-3,TRBV14,CASSQGDSSGNTIYF
TRBJ1-1,TRBV2,CASSETANTEAFF
TRBJ2-1,TRBV15,CATSAGTGVDEQFF
TRBJ1-2,TRBV11-2,CASSLHPAVAGGLEYGYTF
TRBJ2-2,TRBV6-8,CVSSPNRGSGELFF
TRBJ2-3,TRBV6-6,CASSFIAGGATDTQYF
TRBJ2-7,TRBV2,CDSSPLGTETYEQYF
TRBJ2-1,TRBV15,CATSRDPGTLNEQFF
TRBJ2-1,TRBV4-2,CASSGPGGEQFF
TRBJ1-1,TRBV6-2/TRBV6-3,CASSYVADTEAFF
TRBJ1-2,TRBV7-6,CASSHLEGGGYTF
TRBJ1-1,TRBV7-9,CASSLGGAAYTEAFF
TRBJ2-2,TRBV7-9,CASSLDWIPTGELFF
TRBJ2-1,TRBV7-6,CASSLYSQRANQGIPVPYNEQFF
TRBJ1-4,TRBV28,CASRSMTGLNEKLFF
TRBJ1-1,TRBV7-9,CASSLALDRVTEAFF
TRBJ2-1,TRBV6-1,CASSEAGEEFF
TRBJ2-1,TRBV7-8,CASSPPRDYPYNEQFF
TRBJ2-7,TRBV29-1,CSGGDRAYEQYF
TRBJ2-1,TRBV20-1,CSARLIGLTNEQFF
TRBJ1-1,TRBV2,CASSGGERDTEAFF
TRBJ2-1,TRBV20-1,CSAREVTSGHYNEQFF
TRBJ2-3,TRBV7-3,CASSLTVGRSTDTQYF
TRBJ2-2,TRBV7-2,CASSLEGGRIFTNTGELFF
TRBJ1-4,TRBV2,CANSRQGYNEKLFF
TRBJ2-3,TRBV7-9,CASSWRTVDTQYF
TRBJ2-5,TRBV9,CASSAQGGTSETQYF